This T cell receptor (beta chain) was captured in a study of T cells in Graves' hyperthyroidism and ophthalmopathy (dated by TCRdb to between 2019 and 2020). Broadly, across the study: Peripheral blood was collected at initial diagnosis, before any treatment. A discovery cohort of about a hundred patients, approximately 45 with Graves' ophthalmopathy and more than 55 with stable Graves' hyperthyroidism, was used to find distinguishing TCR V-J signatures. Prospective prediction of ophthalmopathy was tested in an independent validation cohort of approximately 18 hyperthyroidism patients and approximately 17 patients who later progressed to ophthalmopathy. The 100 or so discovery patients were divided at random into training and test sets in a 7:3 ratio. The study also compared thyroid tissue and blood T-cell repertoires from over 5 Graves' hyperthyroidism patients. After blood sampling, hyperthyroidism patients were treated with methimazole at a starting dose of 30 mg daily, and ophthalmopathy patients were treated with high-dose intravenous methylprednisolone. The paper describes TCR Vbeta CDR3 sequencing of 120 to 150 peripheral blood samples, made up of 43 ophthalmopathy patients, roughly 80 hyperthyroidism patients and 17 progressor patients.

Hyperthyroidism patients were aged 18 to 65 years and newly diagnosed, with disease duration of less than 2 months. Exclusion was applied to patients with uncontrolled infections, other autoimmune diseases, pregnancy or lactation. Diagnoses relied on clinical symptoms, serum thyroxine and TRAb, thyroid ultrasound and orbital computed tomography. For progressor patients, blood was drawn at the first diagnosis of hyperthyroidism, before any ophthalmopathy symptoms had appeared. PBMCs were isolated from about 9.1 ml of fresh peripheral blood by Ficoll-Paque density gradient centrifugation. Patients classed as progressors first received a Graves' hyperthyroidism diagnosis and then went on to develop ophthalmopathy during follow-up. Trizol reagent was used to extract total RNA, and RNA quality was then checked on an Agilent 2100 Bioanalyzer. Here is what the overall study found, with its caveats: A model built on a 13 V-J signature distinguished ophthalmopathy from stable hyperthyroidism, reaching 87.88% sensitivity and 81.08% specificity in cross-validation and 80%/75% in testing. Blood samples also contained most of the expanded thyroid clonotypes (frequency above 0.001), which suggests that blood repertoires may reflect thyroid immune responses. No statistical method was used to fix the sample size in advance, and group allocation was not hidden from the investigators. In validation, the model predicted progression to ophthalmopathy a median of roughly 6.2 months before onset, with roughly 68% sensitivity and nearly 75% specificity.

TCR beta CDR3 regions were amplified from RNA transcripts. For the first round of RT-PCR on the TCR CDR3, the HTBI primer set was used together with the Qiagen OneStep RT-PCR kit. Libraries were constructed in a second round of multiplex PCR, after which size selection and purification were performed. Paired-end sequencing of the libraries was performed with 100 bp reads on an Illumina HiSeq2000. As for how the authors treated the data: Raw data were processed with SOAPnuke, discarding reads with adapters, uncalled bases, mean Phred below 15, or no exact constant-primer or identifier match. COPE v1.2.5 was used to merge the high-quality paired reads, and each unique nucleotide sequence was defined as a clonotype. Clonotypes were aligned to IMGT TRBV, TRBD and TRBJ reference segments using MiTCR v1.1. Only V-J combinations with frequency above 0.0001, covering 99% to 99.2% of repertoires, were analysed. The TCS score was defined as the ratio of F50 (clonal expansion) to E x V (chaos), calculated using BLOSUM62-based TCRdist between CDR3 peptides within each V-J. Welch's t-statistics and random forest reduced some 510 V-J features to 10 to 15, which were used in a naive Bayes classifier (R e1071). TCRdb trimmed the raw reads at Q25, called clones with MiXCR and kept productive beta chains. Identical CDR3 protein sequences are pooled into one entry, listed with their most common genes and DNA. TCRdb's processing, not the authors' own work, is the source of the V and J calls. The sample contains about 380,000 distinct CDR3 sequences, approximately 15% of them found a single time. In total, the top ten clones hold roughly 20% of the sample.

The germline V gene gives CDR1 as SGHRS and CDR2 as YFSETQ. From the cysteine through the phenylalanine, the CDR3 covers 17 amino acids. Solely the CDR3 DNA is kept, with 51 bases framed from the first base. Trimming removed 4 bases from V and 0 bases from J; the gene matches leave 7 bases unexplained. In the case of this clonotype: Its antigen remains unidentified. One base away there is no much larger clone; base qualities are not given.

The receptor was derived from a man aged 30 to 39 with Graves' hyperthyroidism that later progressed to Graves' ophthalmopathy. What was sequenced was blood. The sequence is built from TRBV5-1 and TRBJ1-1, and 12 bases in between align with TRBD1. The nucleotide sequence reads TGCGCCAGCAGCGGCGGGACAGGGGGCCTCATGAACACTGAAGCTTTCTTT. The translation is CASSGGTGGLMNTEAFF.